This T cell receptor (beta chain) was documented in a study of STAT3 mutations in large granular lymphocyte leukemia (dated by TCRdb to the late 2010s). Some background on the complete study: Canonical activating STAT3 mutations were detected in roughly half of the longitudinally sequenced T-LGLL patients. Over half of the T-LGLL patients were given one or more immunosuppressive therapy regimens, and roughly 40% of the treated patients had a hematologic response. Patients with T-cell large granular lymphocyte leukemia underwent serial deep sequencing of TCRbeta CDR3 and STAT3 to reconstruct clonal hierarchy and dynamics. From an initial cohort of around 200 LGL patients, about 17 representative T-LGLL cases were picked for longitudinal TCRbeta and STAT3 sequencing. As controls within the study, a couple of patients with natural killer LGL leukemia were also sequenced longitudinally. Patients were sequenced at 3 to 5 time points on average, with the number of samplings per patient ranging from 2 to 8. The research as a whole found: Persisting codominant clonotypes in some patients meant a small but highly pathogenic clone may have been missed. All T-LGLL patients had at least one immunodominant TCRbeta clonotype, and roughly half had multiple immunodominant subclonotypes. Because no samples were available when a clone first appeared, clonal expansion was inferred from samplings taken at other points. Several patients had a dominant TCR clone burden greater than the STAT3 mutant burden, which suggests that the STAT3 mutation arose secondarily within a clone that had already expanded. TCR clonotype switching after therapy was observed in 6 of 18 patients, and all newly emerging clones were found to be STAT3 wild type. The linking of therapy response to changes in TCR clonal burden was complicated by variable intervals between samplings and differing treatment regimens.

Clipping removes 2 bases from V and 4 bases from J, with 3 as the unmatched junction base count. Reading the germline V gene gives CDR1 MNHEY and CDR2 SVGAGI. There are 14 amino acids in the CDR3, from cysteine to phenylalanine inclusive. Just CDR3 DNA is preserved here, 42 bases in frame from base 1. DNA was extracted from blood mononuclear cells, with the same DNA used for both TCR and STAT3 sequencing. With regard to this clone: The antigen it binds to is not known. No clone much larger than this one lies a single base away; base qualities are absent.

TCRbeta libraries were sequenced on an Illumina MiSeq, and an average of about 41,000 productive templates per sample was obtained. Using multiplex PCR amplification, the immunoSEQ assay generated the TCRbeta CDR3 libraries. In the paper's pipeline: Repertoire diversity was computed as previously defined, with values near 0 indicating extremely monoclonal samples. TCRdb took this table from immuneACCESS and kept in-frame rearrangements with V and J called. Such tables lack part of the clones; where checked against another copy, unresolved V genes explain under half of the gap, and the rest is unexplained. V, J and clone size were drawn from that table, and D and trimming were deduced from the DNA. The sample includes several thousand clones, with more than 35% observed a single time. 70% to 90% of the sample lies in the top ten.

This TCR came from a man aged 60 to 69 with T-cell large granular lymphocyte leukemia. Some clones in this sample may be carry-over from other donors' samples. The age is the age at diagnosis. Sequencing was done on a sample of peripheral blood mononuclear cells. In this chain, TRBV6-5 is recombined with TRBJ1-1, with 8 middle bases fitting TRBD1. The CDR3: CASSYDRGGTEAFF. The sequenced DNA: TGTGCCAGCAGTTACGACAGGGGCGGCACTGAAGCTTTCTTT.